This entry concerns a single TCR beta chain. Its antigen specificity is not known. No per-base quality is available; no much larger clone lies one base away. The sample originates from a study of vaccination and CD4 T cells after COVID-19 (dated by TCRdb to 2022 to 2024). For the study in its entirety: Convalescent patients had a positive SARS-CoV-2 result on nasal swab PCR, and of these patients, some 10 had mild disease and one had severe disease. In the convalescent cohort there were six males and four females, among whom were two Hispanic individuals, seven Caucasians, two Asians and one multiracial person. Each participant got two doses of either the Pfizer-BioNTech BNT162b2 vaccine (n=8) or the Moderna mRNA-1273 vaccine (n=2). Post-COVID blood samples from convalescent patients were collected a median of approximately 100 days after diagnosis, with a range of 35 to 161 days. Post-vaccine blood samples were obtained a median of about 70 days after the second vaccine dose, with a range of roughly 13 to 250 days. For stimulating the cultures, overlapping spike peptide pools were used, derived from SARS-CoV-2 as well as from the common cold coronaviruses HCoV-NL63, HCoV-OC43 and HCoV-229E. Control cultures used a CEFX viral epitope pool as positive control, an HIV-1 Nef peptide pool as negative control, or no peptide. In around nine COVID-19 convalescent patients and a few infection-naive healthy vaccine recipients, the spike-specific CD4+ TCR repertoire before mRNA vaccination was compared with the repertoire after mRNA vaccination.

The sample's treatment or condition label is to be understood as: roughly 11-day PBMC culture with coronavirus spike peptide pools or control peptides (ViraFEST assay). To expand antigen-specific T cells with peptide pools and then pick out the expanded clonotypes through TCR sequencing, the study relied on the ViraFEST assay. The convalescent patients' positive SARS-CoV-2 PCR tests fell between March and December 2020, which was before the Alpha, Beta and Delta variants emerged in the United States. PBMCs were cultured at 1.5 million to 2.5 million per well in IMDM supplemented with approximately 4.7% human AB serum and 9.5 to 10 IU/ml IL-2, with about 11 ug/ml peptide pools added. On days 3 and 7, half of the culture medium was replaced with fresh IL-2-containing medium. After 10 days of culture, CD4+ T cells were isolated by negative selection with the EasySep CD4+ T cell isolation kit. Ficoll-Paque Plus gradient centrifugation was used to isolate PBMCs from whole blood, and the isolated PBMCs were then either used fresh or cryopreserved at -140C. Triplicate wells were generally used for each culture condition.

The library relied on PCR. At the Johns Hopkins FTIC core, DNA from the cultured CD4+ T cells underwent TCR sequencing with the Oncomine TCR Beta short-read assay. Genomic DNA was extracted from the cultured CD4+ T cells with the QIAamp micro DNA kit. Oncomine TCR Beta libraries made from cultured CD4+ T cells were pooled using unique dual indexes and sequenced on an Illumina iSeq 100. The original methods were these. Non-productive sequences were filtered out, and CDR3s that did not start with C, did not end with F or W, or were shorter than 7 amino acids were discarded. The MANAFEST web application identified antigen-specific clonotypes by comparing peptide-stimulated wells against reference wells and other culture wells. To be called positive, a clone needed an FDR below 0.05, an odds ratio above 5, and a productive frequency above 0.1% in at least two of three replicate wells. Clonotypes that were significantly expanded in both SARS-CoV-2 spike wells and at least one common cold coronavirus spike condition were defined as cross-reactive. Levenshtein distances (stringdist) and unrooted phylogenetic trees (ape) in R version 3.6.1 were used to assess CDR3 homology. TCRdb took the public reads, trimmed them with fastp at Q25, ran MiXCR for clone calling and kept in-frame beta chains. Under each unique CDR3 protein, matching rows form one entry showing the most common genes and DNA. TCRdb assigned the V and J calls; the authors' analysis was not used. The sample table holds fewer than 15,000 distinct CDR3 sequences, of which around 45% were seen once. The ten biggest clones cover about 9% of the sample.

The paper's findings and limits, for the study overall: The number of convalescent patients in the study was relatively small, and the study did not examine early timepoints following natural infection. In convalescent patients, nearly all vaccine-specific clones (304 of 307) were found to be mono-reactive for SARS-CoV-2 spike rather than cross-reactive with common cold coronaviruses. Among the post-vaccine SARS-CoV-2-reactive clones in convalescent patients, a median approximately 86% showed up only after vaccination, which suggests vaccine-specific priming. An increase in the median number of SARS-CoV-2-reactive clonotypes from 21 after infection to 38 after vaccination was observed, but the change was not found to be significant.

CDR1 is given as SEHNR and CDR2 as FQNEAQ, both from the germline V gene (reference sequence). From its cysteine to its phenylalanine, the CDR3 spans 13 amino acids. Only the CDR3 DNA is retained, 39 bases long and in frame from the first base. A distance of 10 bases separates the germline ends of V and J, which lose 7 bases and 1 base respectively. This clonotype originated in a human donor who had recovered from COVID-19. Sequenced material: CD4+ T cells from blood, cultured in vitro, taken after SARS-CoV-2 vaccination. Here the chain combines TRBV7-9 and TRBJ1-1, with the D segment identity uncertain. The DNA reads TGTGCCAGCACGATAAGTTCGAACACTGAAGCTTTCTTT. Its protein is CASTISSNTEAFF.